These T cell receptor beta chains were read from a single sample in a study of cytomegalovirus exposure and HLA in healthy donors. The protocol was immunoSEQ multiplex PCR, while the TCRdb copy is restricted to in-frame clones and leaves out a portion. The sample consists of about 130,000 clones, about two thirds of them appearing once. Input material: PBMCs. These receptors all come from a woman aged 55 to 70 in good health and CMV-seropositive. Each CDR3 is given with its conserved first and last residue. The order of the fields is clone size, D gene, J gene, V gene, CDR3 DNA, CDR3 protein. D genes are given only for firm matches. Clone size is not always given. Where it is, it says once, few, many or a class for expanded clones.

clone_size: NA; d_call: TRBD1; j_call: TRBJ2-7; v_call: TRBV19; cdr3_nt: TGTGCCAGTAGTGCGACAGGGGATTCTGCCTACGAGCAGTACTTC; cdr3_aa: CASSATGDSAYEQYF
clone_size: few; d_call: TRBD1; j_call: TRBJ1-1; v_call: TRBV6-1; cdr3_nt: TGTGCCAGCAGTGAGGCGACAGGGCGGAACACTGAAGCTTTCTTT; cdr3_aa: CASSEATGRNTEAFF
clone_size: NA; d_call: NA; j_call: TRBJ1-5; v_call: TRBV27; cdr3_nt: TGTGCCAGCAGTGACAGAGAATGGAGTCAGCCCCAGCATTTT; cdr3_aa: CASSDREWSQPQHF
clone_size: NA; d_call: TRBD1; j_call: TRBJ1-4; v_call: TRBV5-4; cdr3_nt: TGTGCCAGCAGCTTGGGACAGGGGGATGAAAAACTGTTTTTT; cdr3_aa: CASSLGQGDEKLFF
clone_size: once; d_call: TRBD1; j_call: TRBJ2-7; v_call: TRBV6-4; cdr3_nt: TGTGCCAGCAGCCAGGACAGGACTTCCTACGAGCAGTACTTC; cdr3_aa: CASSQDRTSYEQYF
clone_size: NA; d_call: TRBD1; j_call: TRBJ2-1; v_call: TRBV7-3; cdr3_nt: TGTGCCAGCAGCCCGTACAGGGGAGAGAATGAGCAGTTCTTC; cdr3_aa: CASSPYRGENEQFF
clone_size: few; d_call: TRBD1; j_call: TRBJ2-7; v_call: TRBV9; cdr3_nt: TGTGCCAGCAGTCAAGGACAGGGATCCCACGAGCAGTACTTC; cdr3_aa: CASSQGQGSHEQYF
clone_size: once; d_call: TRBD1; j_call: TRBJ2-2; v_call: TRBV19; cdr3_nt: TGTGCCAGTAGTAATACCCGGGGGACAGGGGACACCGGGGAGCTGTTTTTT; cdr3_aa: CASSNTRGTGDTGELFF
clone_size: NA; d_call: NA; j_call: TRBJ1-2; v_call: TRBV2; cdr3_nt: TGTGCCAGCAGCGATCGCAGGGCTAACTATGGCTACACCTTC; cdr3_aa: CASSDRRANYGYTF
clone_size: NA; d_call: NA; j_call: TRBJ1-2; v_call: TRBV5-4; cdr3_nt: TGTGCCAGCAGTAAGGACAAGAACTATGGCTACACCTTC; cdr3_aa: CASSKDKNYGYTF
clone_size: NA; d_call: NA; j_call: TRBJ2-3; v_call: TRBV9; cdr3_nt: TGTGCCAGCAGCGTAGCCGCGGGTCTCGGCGGCACAGATACGCAGTATTTT; cdr3_aa: CASSVAAGLGGTDTQYF
clone_size: NA; d_call: TRBD1; j_call: TRBJ2-6; v_call: TRBV2; cdr3_nt: TGTGCCAGCAGTTCCGACAGGGCCACCTTTGGGGCCAACGTCCTGACTTTC; cdr3_aa: CASSSDRATFGANVLTF
clone_size: NA; d_call: TRBD1; j_call: TRBJ2-7; v_call: TRBV15; cdr3_nt: TGTGCCACCAGCAGAGTAAGGGACAGGGACACCTACGAGCAGTACTTC; cdr3_aa: CATSRVRDRDTYEQYF
clone_size: NA; d_call: TRBD2; j_call: TRBJ2-5; v_call: TRBV11-2; cdr3_nt: TGTGCCAGCAGCTTAGAGGCGGGGGGCCCCCAAGAGACCCAGTACTTC; cdr3_aa: CASSLEAGGPQETQYF
clone_size: NA; d_call: TRBD1; j_call: TRBJ1-1; v_call: TRBV10-1; cdr3_nt: TGCGCCAGCAGAGACAGGGGCAACACTGAAGCTTTCTTT; cdr3_aa: CASRDRGNTEAFF
clone_size: NA; d_call: TRBD2; j_call: TRBJ2-3; v_call: TRBV19; cdr3_nt: TGTGCCAGTAGCCAGGGTCTAGCGGGGCGGGATACGCAGTATTTT; cdr3_aa: CASSQGLAGRDTQYF
clone_size: NA; d_call: TRBD2; j_call: TRBJ2-1; v_call: TRBV7-3; cdr3_nt: TGTGCCAGCAGCCCAGGGACTAGCGGGGTAGTTGAGCAGTTCTTC; cdr3_aa: CASSPGTSGVVEQFF